This is a list of T cell receptor beta chains from one sample in a study of shared clonotypes between healthy human individuals. Assay: immunoSEQ multiplex PCR; the TCRdb copy retains only in-frame clones and omits some. The data contain approximately 2,000,000 clones, under 95% of them seen just once; the ten biggest clones take up around 0.35%. The sequenced sample was naive CD4+ T cells from PBMCs. The receptors derive from a man aged 18 to 29 in good health. Some clones in this sample may be carry-over from other donors' samples. CDR3s include the opening cysteine and the closing phenylalanine or tryptophan. D genes are given only for firm matches. Rows give clone size only sometimes, using once, few, many, or a class for an expanded clone.

TRBV4-1,.,TRBD2,TRBJ2-5,TGCGCCAGCAGCCTCGGACTAGCGGGGACCTCACAAGAGACCCAGTACTTC,CASSLGLAGTSQETQYF
TRBV30,.,TRBD1,TRBJ2-5,TGTGCCTATGACAGGGCCCAAGAGACCCAGTACTTC,CAYDRAQETQYF
TRBV14,.,.,TRBJ2-1,TGTGCCAGCAGCCAATTAGTGAGGCAGTTCTTC,CASSQLVRQFF
TRBV27,.,TRBD2,TRBJ2-2,TGTGCCAGCAGACCCAGCGGGAGGAACACCGGGGAGCTGTTTTTT,CASRPSGRNTGELFF
TRBV30,.,.,TRBJ1-2,TGTGCCTGGAGTGTTGAGGGGTACTATGGCTACACCTTC,CAWSVEGYYGYTF
TRBV6-1,.,.,TRBJ2-7,TGTGCCAGCAGTGACTTAGGGGGAACAGGCTACGAGCAGTACTTC,CASSDLGGTGYEQYF
TRBV29-1,.,TRBD1,TRBJ2-7,TGCAGCGCCAAAACCGGGACAGGGGGCTCCTACGAGCAGTACTTC,CSAKTGTGGSYEQYF
TRBV5-4,.,.,TRBJ2-3,TGTGCCAGCAGCTTGATGCAGGGAAGGGATACGCAGTATTTT,CASSLMQGRDTQYF
TRBV27,.,TRBD2,TRBJ2-1,TGTGCCAGCACTAGCGGGAGGCATGCAGGGGCCTACAATGAGCAGTTCTTC,CASTSGRHAGAYNEQFF
TRBV18,few,.,TRBJ1-5,TGTGCCAGCTCACCAGGGAGCGGGAACCAGCCCCAGCATTTT,CASSPGSGNQPQHF
TRBV11-2,.,.,TRBJ1-2,TGTGCCAGCAGCCCAACGACAGCTCCTGGAGGCTACACCTTC,CASSPTTAPGGYTF
TRBV19,.,.,TRBJ2-1,TGTGCCAGTAGTATCGGGGGGCTAAATGAGCAGTTCTTC,CASSIGGLNEQFF
TRBV21-1,.,.,TRBJ2-7,TGTGCCAGCAGCAAGTCAGGAGGTGGGGGGCAGTACTTC,CASSKSGGGGQYF